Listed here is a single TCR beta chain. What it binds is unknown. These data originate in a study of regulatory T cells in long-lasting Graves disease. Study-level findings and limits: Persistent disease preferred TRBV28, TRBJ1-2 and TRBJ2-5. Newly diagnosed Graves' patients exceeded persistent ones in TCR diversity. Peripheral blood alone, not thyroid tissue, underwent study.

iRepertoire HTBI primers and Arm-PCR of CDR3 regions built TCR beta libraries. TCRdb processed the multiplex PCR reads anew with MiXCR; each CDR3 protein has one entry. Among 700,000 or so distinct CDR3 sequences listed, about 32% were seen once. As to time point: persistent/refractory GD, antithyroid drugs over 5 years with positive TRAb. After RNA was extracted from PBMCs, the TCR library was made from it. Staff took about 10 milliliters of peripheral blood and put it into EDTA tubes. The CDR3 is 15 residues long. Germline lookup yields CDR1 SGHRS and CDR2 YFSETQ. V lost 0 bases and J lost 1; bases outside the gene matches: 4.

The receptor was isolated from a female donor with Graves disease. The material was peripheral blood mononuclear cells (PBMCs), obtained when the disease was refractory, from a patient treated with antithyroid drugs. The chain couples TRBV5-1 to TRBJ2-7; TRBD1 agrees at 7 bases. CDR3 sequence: CASSLDPRGSYEQYF. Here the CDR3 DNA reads TGCGCCAGCAGCTTGGATCCCAGGGGGTCCTACGAGCAGTACTTC. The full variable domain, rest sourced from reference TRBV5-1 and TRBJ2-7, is KAGVTQTPRYLIKTRGQQVTLSCSPISGHRSVSWYQQTPGQGLQFLFEYFSETQRNKGNFPGRFSGRQFSNSRSEMNVSTLELGDSALYLCASSLDPRGSYEQYFGPGTRLTVT.